This T cell receptor (beta chain) was captured by sequencing in a study of T cell responses to AZD1222 COVID-19 vaccine. Points from the study as a whole: The peak T cell response came first, and repertoires were sampled only after it. Females outnumbered males among donors, who were mostly white British; clonal diversity was possibly underestimated.

To note about this clone: The target antigen is unknown.

Looked up from germline, CDR1 is LNHDA and CDR2 is SQIVND (reference sequence). CDR3 length equals 16 residues. V dropped 0 bases and J dropped 4 bases, with 15 bases sitting between them. The assay was immunoSEQ multiplex PCR, and TCRdb's table has in-frame clones only and misses some. Of about 110,000 clones in the sample, around 93% are singletons; the top ten hold 2.5% to 3.5%. This clonotype originated in an adult who received the AZD1222 COVID-19 vaccine. This specimen was peripheral blood, taken 28 days after the second AZD1222 dose. This chain connects TRBV19 to TRBJ1-2; no clear D gene. The CDR3: CASSIEWARASYGYTF. The CDR3 region has the DNA TGTGCCAGTAGTATAGAGTGGGCCCGGGCCAGCTATGGCTACACCTTC.